Sequencing of this T cell receptor beta chain was carried out in a study of cytomegalovirus exposure and HLA in healthy donors. Broader study findings: Rarity held for most TCR sequences, but there were some public TCRs that occurred in many donors.

Data came from immunoSEQ multiplex PCR; TCRdb stores just in-frame clones and leaves some out. The sample lists approximately 230,000 clones; about 90% were seen once. V dropped 3 bases and J dropped 8 bases, with 19 bases sitting between them. Germline CDR1 WSHSY, CDR2 SAAADI. This CDR3 comprises 15 residues. Comments on this clone: What it binds is not known.

The sequence was collected from a man between 18 and 29 years old in good health and CMV-seropositive. The sequenced sample was PBMCs. The chain uses TRBV10-2 and TRBJ1-1; no clear D. The CDR3 sequence: CASSDPLAATNEAFF. In nucleotides, the CDR3 is TGCGCCAGCAGTGACCCTCTGGCAGCGACTAACGAAGCTTTCTTT.